Each of the 3 T cell receptor beta chains below was sequenced from the same sample in a study of PD-1 blockade in mismatch repair-deficient tumors (dated by TCRdb to about 2017). The library was obtained by the immunoSEQ multiplex PCR assay. TCRdb's version of the immuneACCESS table is confined to in-frame rearrangements and falls short of the full clone set. An unresolved V gene accounts for under half of the shortfall where checked; the remainder is of unknown origin. The sample table records 95,000 to 150,000 clones; approximately 90% of these occur just once. The top ten hold around an eighth of the sample. The sample here was peripheral blood, taken 44 weeks after starting pembrolizumab. All receptors derive from an adult with mismatch repair-deficient cancer.

The chain links TRBV9 to TRBJ2-3, with D maybe TRBD1 (5 bases). This CDR3 spans 16 amino acids. Trimming left V 4 bases short and J 3 bases short, with 18 bases between. Germline CDR1 SGDLS, CDR2 YYNGEE. CDR3 amino acids: CASSPHSNRLTDTQYF. In DNA, the CDR3 is TGTGCCAGCAGCCCCCACTCGAACAGGTTGACAGATACGCAGTATTTT.

The chain carries TRBV28 and TRBJ1-4; D is uncertain. The germline V gene encodes CDR1 MDHEN and CDR2 SYDVKM. V was clipped by 6 bases and J by 4 bases, with 15 bases between them. CDR3 length: 15 residues. In nucleotides, the CDR3 is TGTGCCAGCAGCAATTCTTGGCGTAGTAATGAAAAACTGTTTTTT. Its translation is CASSNSWRSNEKLFF.

The chain employs TRBV7-9 and TRBJ2-3; 10 bases are a match to TRBD2. The CDR3 spans 16 residues. Germline CDR1 SEHNR, CDR2 FQNEAQ (reference sequence). V lost 8 bases to trimming and J lost 2 bases; unmatched junction nucleotides: 10. The CDR3 DNA sequence: TGTGCCAGCCCGTCGGGTAGCGGGAGGCCCACAGATACGCAGTATTTT. Its translation is CASPSGSGRPTDTQYF.